This TCR beta chain was captured in a study of T cells after yellow fever vaccination. For the study at large: Any fraction with a low cell number was prepared using SMART-Seq v4 Ultra Low Input. Study observations and caveats: Clonotypes shared by both compartments, CD4 and CD8, made up a small share. The secondary response peaked faster, at day 5 versus 15, but was weaker.

They built TCR cDNA with 5'RACE template switching, a step that put in a universal primer site and UMIs. TCRdb used MiXCR to reprocess the 5' RACE reads, holding one entry per CDR3 protein. The sample records some 350,000 distinct CDR3 sequences, more than 5.5% being singletons. This clonotype was observed at least ten times. Its specificity is not known. Germline V gene data show CDR1 as SGHVS and CDR2 as FQNEAQ. This CDR3 is built from 15 residues. V was trimmed by 4 bases and J by 6 bases, leaving 18 bases between them. The TCR originated in a man aged 25 to 45 who received the YFV17D yellow fever vaccine. The chain employs TRBV7-8 and TRBJ1-2, with unresolved D. The sequences come from PBMCs, collected 5 days after the yellow fever booster vaccination. The CDR3: CASSSRPWLSNGYTF. The CDR3 DNA reads as TGTGCCAGCAGCTCCCGCCCCTGGCTGTCTAATGGCTACACCTTC.